What follows is one T cell receptor beta chain and its context. As processed by the authors: For nucleated cells, counts were estimated from reference gene primer amplification. The table came from immunoSEQ multiplex PCR; TCRdb's copy has only in-frame clones and leaves some out. The V and J calls and clone size were taken over from that table, and D and trimming were inferred from the DNA. The data show 65,000 to 100,000 clones, with 80% to 90% seen just once and about 8.1% held by the top ten. The data were obtained in a study of blood T cell repertoires in COVID-19. Overall study context: Donors in the United States, Italy and Spain gave samples during acute or convalescent COVID-19. The cDNA or gDNA used as material had been derived from T cells, B-cell-depleted T cells, or PBMCs.

This clonotype originated in a man between 45 and 60 years old with acute or convalescent COVID-19. The sample consisted of peripheral blood.

The CDR3 sequence is CASSFGTGRNTEAFF. Here the CDR3 DNA reads TGCGCCAGCAGCTTCGGGACAGGGAGGAACACTGAAGCTTTCTTT. The chain employs TRBV5-1 and TRBJ1-1, with 9 bases fitting TRBD1. V shed 2 bases and J 1 base; nucleotides not matched to a gene: 3. This CDR3 has 15 amino acids. Germline V CDR1 and CDR2: SGHRS, YFSETQ.